These T cell receptor beta chains were read from a single sample in a study of blood T cell repertoires in COVID-19. The method was immunoSEQ multiplex PCR; TCRdb's version includes in-frame clones alone and lacks a portion of them. The sample carries approximately 150,000 clones, about four fifths recorded once. The specimen was peripheral blood. The receptors come from a man in his fifties or sixties with active or convalescent COVID-19. The CDR3 runs from the conserved cysteine through the conserved F or W. The D gene is left open where the match is weak. Rows may omit the clone size; those that give it use once, few, many or a size class.

abundance	len	j_gene	d_gene	v_gene	CDR3aa	CDR3nt
.	12	TRBJ2-7	.	TRBV28	CASVGQFYEQYF	TGTGCCAGCGTCGGACAGTTCTACGAGCAGTACTTC
.	17	TRBJ2-3	TRBD2	TRBV15	CATSREARGGSTDTQYF	TGTGCCACCAGCAGAGAGGCGCGGGGGGGCAGCACAGATACGCAGTATTTT
.	16	TRBJ1-2	TRBD1	TRBV4-1	CASSRDGTDRNYGYTF	TGCGCCAGCAGCCGGGACGGGACAGATCGTAACTATGGCTACACCTTC
.	12	TRBJ1-2	.	TRBV10-3	CAISLDTNGYTF	TGTGCCATCAGTTTAGATACCAATGGCTACACCTTC
few	13	TRBJ1-5	TRBD1	TRBV7-2	CASSLDRQGVLIF	TGTGCCAGCAGCTTAGATCGACAGGGGGTTTTAATTTTT
.	13	TRBJ2-5	.	TRBV10-3	CAIRSQSQETQYF	TGTGCCATCAGGAGTCAAAGCCAAGAGACCCAGTACTTC
.	14	TRBJ2-3	.	TRBV5-1	CASSLGQVTDTQYF	TGCGCCAGCAGCTTGGGGCAGGTCACAGATACGCAGTATTTT
once	13	TRBJ2-7	.	TRBV24-1	CATSDRPTGEQYF	TGTGCCACCAGTGATCGACCCACGGGGGAGCAGTACTTC
once	15	TRBJ2-7	.	TRBV6-5	CASSTSAGTFYEQYF	TGTGCCAGCAGTACCTCAGCCGGGACATTCTACGAGCAGTACTTC
.	16	TRBJ2-3	.	TRBV10-3	CAIRGSGVLGTDTQYF	TGTGCCATCAGGGGGTCGGGAGTCCTTGGCACAGATACGCAGTATTTT
few	12	TRBJ2-5	TRBD1	TRBV6-5	CASQGALGTQYF	TGTGCCTCCCAGGGGGCCCTGGGGACCCAGTACTTC
.	14	TRBJ2-5	.	TRBV13	CASSRNLRGETQYF	TGTGCCAGCAGCAGGAACTTGCGAGGGGAGACCCAGTACTTC
.	13	TRBJ1-1	TRBD1	TRBV9	CASSAGGRTEAFF	TGTGCCAGCAGCGCAGGGGGCCGCACTGAAGCTTTCTTT
.	12	TRBJ2-7	.	TRBV18	CASSSDSLEQYF	TGTGCCAGCTCAAGTGACAGCTTGGAGCAGTACTTC
.	15	TRBJ1-2	.	TRBV15	CATSRDRGIDYGYTF	TGTGCCACCAGCAGAGATCGGGGGATCGACTATGGCTACACCTTC
.	14	TRBJ1-2	.	TRBV6-6	CASSYAQGNYGYTF	TGTGCCAGCAGTTACGCTCAGGGCAACTATGGCTACACCTTC
.	15	TRBJ1-1	.	TRBV5-1	CASSLVLGLNTEAFF	TGCGCCAGCAGCTTGGTTCTGGGCCTGAACACTGAAGCTTTCTTT
.	14	TRBJ2-7	.	TRBV15	CATSKGGSSYEQYF	TGTGCCACCAGCAAGGGGGGGTCCTCCTACGAGCAGTACTTC
.	14	TRBJ1-1	.	TRBV5-1	CASSLGGGSTEAFF	TGCGCCAGCAGCCTTGGGGGAGGGAGCACTGAAGCTTTCTTT
.	15	TRBJ1-2	.	TRBV15	CATSTLEGASYGYTF	TGTGCCACCAGCACACTGGAAGGGGCCAGCTATGGCTACACCTTC
.	15	TRBJ1-5	TRBD1	TRBV27	CASSPRTGGNQPQHF	TGTGCCAGCAGTCCCCGGACAGGGGGCAACCAGCCCCAGCATTTT
.	16	TRBJ1-2	TRBD1	TRBV19	CASSEEDRGPNYGYTF	TGTGCCAGTAGTGAAGAAGACAGGGGGCCTAACTATGGCTACACCTTC